These T cell receptor beta chains were read from a single sample in a study of T cells in Graves' hyperthyroidism and ophthalmopathy. TCRdb redid the calling of the multiplex PCR reads with MiXCR, one entry per CDR3 protein. The sample has about 660,000 distinct CDR3 sequences; over 40% are singletons. The sequenced material came from peripheral blood or thyroid tissue (not recorded which). The receptors were sampled from an adult man with Graves' disease, either hyperthyroidism or ophthalmopathy (not recorded which). The CDR3 runs from the conserved cysteine through the conserved F or W. D genes are given only for firm matches. Where a row states a size, it is once, few, many or the class of an expanded clone; other rows omit it.

size	D	V	J	DNA	CDR3
.	.	TRBV20-1	TRBJ2-2	TGCAGTGCTAGACCGACTCCGTTGGGCGGGGAGCTGTTTTTT	CSARPTPLGGELFF
once	TRBD1	TRBV9	TRBJ1-6	TGTGCCAGCAGCGTCAGGGACAGACCTAATTCACCCCTCCACTTT	CASSVRDRPNSPLHF
many	.	TRBV20-1	TRBJ1-1	TGCAGTGCTAAGGTACCGAACACTGAAGCTTTCTTT	CSAKVPNTEAFF
.	TRBD1	TRBV29-1	TRBJ1-5	TGCAGCGTTAATTCGGGACAGGGCCAGCATTTT	CSVNSGQGQHF
.	TRBD1	TRBV19	TRBJ1-2	TGTGCCAGTAGTACGGGACAGAGGCAAAACTATGGCTACACCTTC	CASSTGQRQNYGYTF
.	.	TRBV7-9	TRBJ1-6	TGTGCCAGCAGCCCCGACAGGACCTATAATTCACCCCTCCACTTT	CASSPDRTYNSPLHF
.	.	TRBV10-3	TRBJ1-1	TGTGCCATCAGTGACTCGGTTGTCGGGTCCACTGAAGCTTTCTTT	CAISDSVVGSTEAFF
.	TRBD1	TRBV12-3/TRBV12-4	TRBJ1-1	TGTGCCAGCAGTGCCGGGACAGGGGTTTCCACTGAAGCTTTCTTT	CASSAGTGVSTEAFF
.	.	TRBV24-1	TRBJ1-1	TGTGCCACTTGGAGCACTGAAGCTTTCTTT	CATWSTEAFF
many	.	TRBV29-1	TRBJ1-2	TGCAGCGTTGAAGATCGATCAGGGGTAAAGGGCTACACCTTC	CSVEDRSGVKGYTF
.	.	TRBV25-1	TRBJ1-1	TGTGCCAGCCGGGAAAGGGGGGGGAACACTGAAGCTTTCTTT	CASRERGGNTEAFF
.	TRBD1	TRBV7-9	TRBJ2-7	TGTGCCAGCAGCCAAGTTTCGGGACAGGGGTACGAGCAGTACTTC	CASSQVSGQGYEQYF
few	.	TRBV6-6	TRBJ2-7	TGTGCCAGCAGTTCCACACGGTCTTACGAGCAGTACTTC	CASSSTRSYEQYF